Presented here are 25 T cell receptor beta chains from one specimen sequenced in a study of cytomegalovirus exposure and HLA in healthy donors. Vbeta (60) and Jbeta (13) primers were used in the PCR. Profiled with immunoSEQ multiplex PCR; TCRdb holds only in-frame clones, not every one. This sample's table has 60,000 to 100,000 clones. Sequences were obtained from PBMCs. The source is a man aged 30-40 years in good health and CMV-seronegative.

This CDR3 reads CASKYGGNIYEQYF. The CDR3 coding sequence is TGTGCCAGCAAGTACGGGGGTAATATCTACGAGCAGTACTTC. V and J are TRBV2 and TRBJ2-7, with D possibly being TRBD2 (6 bases). CDR1 is SNHLY, CDR2 FYNNEI, per germline. The V end was cut by 7 bases, the J end by 3 bases, with 16 bases between. This CDR3 contains 14 residues.

The chain combines TRBV5-1 with TRBJ2-7; the match to TRBD2 covers 9 bases. The V and J ends lost 4 bases and 1 base, in that order; junction bases with no gene match: 12. The germline CDR1 and CDR2 sequences are SGHRS and YFSETQ. This CDR3 contains 17 residues. The CDR3, as DNA: TGCGCCAGCAGCGTTGGTGGTAGCGGGGGCCTATCCTACGAGCAGTACTTC. It is translated as CASSVGGSGGLSYEQYF.

V gene TRBV9 combines with J gene TRBJ2-2; the D gene is possibly TRBD2 (6 bases). Germline lookup yields CDR1 SGDLS and CDR2 YYNGEE. The V end was cut by 1 base, the J end by 4 bases, with 11 bases between. CDR3 length: 15 residues. The CDR3 here is CASSVTGGTTGELFF. CDR3 nucleotide sequence: TGTGCCAGCAGCGTAACCGGAGGGACCACCGGGGAGCTGTTTTTT.

The CDR3 protein is CASSLETGGGEQYF. CDR3 nucleotides: TGCGCCAGCAGCTTGGAAACAGGGGGGGGCGAGCAGTACTTC. This chain joins TRBV5-1 and TRBJ2-7, with a weak D call TRBD1 (8 bases). V lost 0 bases to trimming and J lost 6 bases, with 13 bases between them. Per the germline V gene, CDR1 is SGHRS and CDR2 is YFSETQ. This CDR3 has 14 residues.

This chain connects TRBV13 to TRBJ2-3; 10 bases are a match to TRBD2. Per the germline V gene, CDR1 is PRHDT and CDR2 is FYEKMQ (reference sequence). This CDR3 comprises 16 residues. The V gene end was trimmed by 3 bases and the J gene end by 0 bases; junction bases not matched to a gene: 3. The CDR3 spells CASSFGLAASTDTQYF. The CDR3 bases are TGTGCCAGCAGCTTCGGACTAGCGGCTAGCACAGATACGCAGTATTTT.

The V call is TRBV2, the J call TRBJ1-2; D is possibly TRBD1 (5 bases). Germline-derived CDR1 and CDR2 are SNHLY and FYNNEI. The CDR3 extends over 14 amino acids. V lost 3 bases and J 4 bases, leaving 12 bases between the germline ends. CDR3 loop: CASSDWRGRYGYTF. The CDR3 coding sequence is TGTGCCAGCAGTGATTGGAGGGGCCGCTATGGCTACACCTTC. The full variable domain, its missing parts supplied by reference TRBV2 and TRBJ1-2, is EPEVTQTPSHQVTQMGQEVILRCVPISNHLYFYWYRQILGQKVEFLVSFYNNEISEKSEIFDDQFSVERPDGSNFTLKIRSTKLEDSAMYFCASSDWRGRYGYTFGSGTRLTVV.

This chain uses TRBV30 with TRBJ1-1; 9 nucleotides line up with TRBD1. With 1 base clipped from V and 3 bases from J, the junction kept 6 bases outside the gene matches. The CDR3 is made up of 15 amino acids. Germline-derived CDR1 and CDR2 are GTSNPN and SVGIG (reference sequence). The CDR3 here is CAWSGQGGYDTEAFF. The CDR3 DNA sequence: TGTGCCTGGAGTGGACAGGGGGGATATGACACTGAAGCTTTCTTT.

The J gene is TRBJ2-7, the V gene TRBV30; TRBD2 matches 7 bases. V trimming: 3 bases; J trimming: 6 bases; junction bases outside the gene matches: 8. CDR1 and CDR2 (germline): GTSNPN, SVGIG (reference sequence). The CDR3 extends over 13 amino acids. The CDR3 bases are TGTGCCTGGAGCAGGGACTACGGCAGCGAGCAGTACTTC. Its protein product is CAWSRDYGSEQYF.

In DNA, the CDR3 is TGTGCCTGGACCCCCGACAGTATACCCTACGAGCAGTACTTC. Amino acid sequence: CAWTPDSIPYEQYF. This chain uses TRBV30 with TRBJ2-7, with D perhaps TRBD1 (5 bases). The CDR3 has 14 amino acids. Looked up from germline, CDR1 is GTSNPN and CDR2 is SVGIG (reference sequence). Trimming stripped 4 bases from V and 2 bases from J, with 15 bases between.

V gene TRBV29-1 combines with J gene TRBJ1-1; TRBD1 is a possible D gene (5 bases). There are 13 residues in the CDR3. The V gene's germline CDR1 is SQVTM and CDR2 ANQGSEA. Trimming cost V 0 bases and J 1 base, with 6 bases left between them. The CDR3 is CSVEDGQNTEAFF. CDR3 in DNA: TGCAGCGTTGAAGATGGACAGAACACTGAAGCTTTCTTT.

This chain uses TRBV11-3 with TRBJ2-5; 10 bases line up with TRBD2. The tail of the sequence fits TRBJ2-7 better, so the J call may be wrong. This CDR3 region has 14 residues. Germline values: CDR1 SGHNT, CDR2 YENEEA. CDR3 bases: TGTGCCAGCAGCTATAAGCGGGGGGGGTACGAGCAGTACTTC. This encodes CASSYKRGGYEQYF.

The J gene is TRBJ1-2, the V gene TRBV6-1; D possibly corresponds to TRBD1 (5 bases). V was shortened by 3 bases and J by 4 bases, with 6 bases between the two germline ends. Germline CDR1 MNHNS, CDR2 SASEGT. The CDR3 covers 12 residues. CDR3 sequence (DNA): TGTGCCAGCAGTGAGGACACCTATGGCTACACCTTC. Its translation is CASSEDTYGYTF.

The chain uses TRBV19 and TRBJ2-5; 9 bases match TRBD2. Germline lookup yields CDR1 LNHDA and CDR2 SQIVND (reference sequence). V was clipped by 4 bases and J by 5 bases; unmatched bases: 5. This CDR3 is 14 amino acids long. The CDR3 DNA reads TGTGCCAGTAGTAGCCCCGCGGGAGGGGAGACCCAGTACTTC. Residues: CASSSPAGGETQYF.

This chain joins TRBV7-8 and TRBJ2-2, with a weak D call TRBD2 (7 bases). The CDR3 sequence is 15 residues long. Trimming shortened V by 5 bases and J by 7 bases, and 17 bases separated the two germline ends. The germline gives CDR1 SGHVS, CDR2 FQNEAQ. The CDR3, as DNA: TGTGCCAGCAGCGTTAGGGGGGGCCAGGGCGGGGAGCTGTTTTTT. It translates to CASSVRGGQGGELFF.

The chain couples TRBV6-1 to TRBJ2-2, with 7 bases identical to TRBD1. V lost 4 bases to trimming and J lost 9 bases; unmatched junction nucleotides: 8. From germline, CDR1 is MNHNS and CDR2 SASEGT. The CDR3 extends over 14 amino acids. The CDR3 region is CASSATGVGWELFF. For the CDR3, the DNA is TGTGCCAGCAGTGCTACAGGGGTGGGTTGGGAGCTGTTTTTT.

J is TRBJ1-6 and V is TRBV5-6, with D possibly matching TRBD1 (6 bases). In germline, CDR1 is SGHDT, CDR2 YYEEEE. The CDR3 contains 15 residues. Trimming cost V 4 bases and J 9 bases, with 17 bases left between them. The CDR3 DNA reads as TGTGCCAGCAGCCCGTTACAGGGTTCGAGTTCACCCCTCCACTTT. It encodes CASSPLQGSSSPLHF. Supplemented by reference TRBV5-6 and TRBJ1-6, the full variable domain reads DAGVTQSPTHLIKTRGQQVTLRCSPKSGHDTVSWYQQALGQGPQFIFQYYEEEERQRGNFPDRFSGHQFPNYSSELNVNALLLGDSALYLCASSPLQGSSSPLHFGNGTRLTVT.

The V gene is TRBV11-3, the J gene TRBJ1-2; the D gene is possibly TRBD1 (5 bases). Trimming took 1 base from V and 5 from J, leaving 8 bases between them. The CDR3 covers 13 residues. Per the germline V gene, CDR1 is SGHNT and CDR2 is YENEEA. CDR3 in DNA: TGTGCCAGCAGCTTAGGCCGGGGGTATGGCTACACCTTC. Its protein product is CASSLGRGYGYTF. The variable domain in full, completed from reference TRBV11-3 and TRBJ1-2, reads EAGVVQSPRYKIIEKKQPVAFWCNPISGHNTLYWYLQNLGQGPELLIRYENEEAVDDSQLPKDRFSAERLKGVDSTLKIQPAELGDSAVYLCASSLGRGYGYTFGSGTRLTVV.

Remarks on this clone: The junction departs from the called germline gene at one end, perhaps through a read error. This rearrangement joins TRBV4-1 to TRBJ2-7; D might be TRBD2 (6 bases). Per germline, CDR1 MGHRA and CDR2 YSYEKL. The CDR3 length is 17 residues. The CDR3, as DNA: TGCGCCAGCAGCCAAAGTAGCGGTGGGGAGGTACCCTACGGGCAGTACTTC. Translating gives CASSQSSGGEVPYGQYF.

The gene calls are TRBV27 and TRBJ1-3; D unclear. Deletions cut 3 bases from V and 0 bases from J, with 6 bases between. The CDR3 is made up of 14 amino acids. Per the germline V gene, CDR1 is MNHEY and CDR2 is SMNVEV (reference sequence). Here the CDR3 DNA reads TGTGCCAGCAGTTTGGCCCTCTCTGGAAACACCATATATTTT. Translating it yields CASSLALSGNTIYF.

The V and J genes are TRBV4-1 and TRBJ2-7; TRBD1 matches at 8 bases. V shed 4 bases and J 2 bases; nucleotides not matched to a gene: 4. The CDR3 runs 14 residues. The germline V gene encodes CDR1 MGHRA and CDR2 YSYEKL. The DNA for the CDR3 is TGCGCCAGCAGCCGCGGACAGGGAACCTACGAGCAGTACTTC. Protein: CASSRGQGTYEQYF.

A word on this clone: Germline is not matched at one junction end, which may reflect a read error. This chain uses TRBV6-1 with TRBJ1-5, with D perhaps matching TRBD1 (6 bases). This CDR3 region has 14 residues. Germline values: CDR1 MNHNS, CDR2 SASEGT. The CDR3: CAGSASEGGRPQHF. DNA for the CDR3: TGTGCCGGCAGTGCCTCCGAAGGGGGTCGGCCCCAGCATTTT.

The rearrangement links TRBV29-1 to TRBJ1-3; D remains unclear. Germline V gives CDR1 SQVTM, CDR2 ANQGSEA. CDR3 length: 13 residues. Trimming stripped 0 bases from V and 4 bases from J, with 7 bases between. The CDR3 DNA follows: TGCAGCGTTGAAGATCAATTCGGAAACACCATATATTTT. Protein: CSVEDQFGNTIYF.

J is TRBJ1-1 and V is TRBV6-6; D is undetermined. The CDR3 is 15 residues long. Germline assignment: CDR1 MNHNY and CDR2 SVGAGI (reference sequence). V was trimmed by 5 bases and J by 4 bases, leaving 17 bases between them. CDR3 nucleotide sequence: TGTGCCAGCAGTGACCAGGAGGGTGTGAGCACTGAAGCTTTCTTT. Protein product: CASSDQEGVSTEAFF.

V is TRBV6-5 and J is TRBJ1-1, with a possible D match to TRBD1 (6 bases). From germline, CDR1 is MNHEY and CDR2 SVGAGI. Trimming took 1 base from V and 3 from J, leaving 15 bases between them. CDR3 size: 16 residues. Written as DNA, the CDR3 is TGTGCCAGCAGTTACTTACAGGGTGGGGTAGACACTGAAGCTTTCTTT. Translation gives CASSYLQGGVDTEAFF.

The chain combines TRBV5-1 with TRBJ1-6, with D uncertain. Between the trimmed V and J ends, which lost 0 bases and 10 bases, there was a span of 14 bases. The CDR3 covers 15 residues. The germline gives CDR1 SGHRS, CDR2 YFSETQ. The CDR3 nucleotides read TGCGCCAGCAGCTTGGGGGCGGGAGGAGGATCACCCCTCCACTTT. As protein: CASSLGAGGGSPLHF. The full variable domain, its missing parts supplied by reference TRBV5-1 and TRBJ1-6, is KAGVTQTPRYLIKTRGQQVTLSCSPISGHRSVSWYQQTPGQGLQFLFEYFSETQRNKGNFPGRFSGRQFSNSRSEMNVSTLELGDSALYLCASSLGAGGGSPLHFGNGTRLTVT.